A single sample is the source of the 28 T cell receptor beta chains below, sequenced in a study of neoadjuvant nivolumab and ipilimumab in lung cancer. Here immunoSEQ multiplex PCR was the method, and the copy in TCRdb shows in-frame clones only, minus some. Counted here are 8,500 to 10,000 clones, approximately 80% occurring once; the ten biggest clones make up roughly 8%. The material sequenced was tumor tissue, taken after neoadjuvant nivolumab, alone or with ipilimumab, at or shortly before surgery. The receptors originated from an adult with non-small cell lung cancer. Some clones in this sample may be carry-over from other donors' samples.

The chain links TRBV18 to TRBJ2-3; a possible D gene is TRBD1 (6 bases). The CDR3 loop spans 15 amino acids. Germline CDR1 is KGHSH and CDR2 is LQKENI. Trimming left V 4 bases short and J 0 bases short, with 11 bases between. Here the CDR3 reads CASSQWTASTDTQYF. The CDR3 nucleotides are TGTGCCAGCTCACAATGGACAGCTAGCACAGATACGCAGTATTTT.

J is TRBJ2-1 and V is TRBV4-3; 11 nucleotides align to TRBD2. V dropped 0 bases and J dropped 0; count of bases not matched to a gene: 16. The CDR3 runs 22 residues. Germline V gene lookup returns CDR1 LGHNA and CDR2 YSLEER. The CDR3: CASSQEDWFLTSGVSSYNEQFF. CDR3 nucleotides: TGCGCCAGCAGCCAAGAGGATTGGTTTTTGACTAGCGGGGTTAGCTCCTACAATGAGCAGTTCTTC.

This rearrangement joins TRBV18 to TRBJ1-2; 8 bases map to TRBD1. The germline V gene encodes CDR1 KGHSH and CDR2 LQKENI. The CDR3 is 16 amino acids. Trimming took 4 bases from V and 4 from J; bases not matched to a gene: 11. CDR3 nucleotide sequence: TGTGCCAGCTCACGCGGACAGGGAGGGACCACCTATGGCTACACCTTC. This sequence encodes CASSRGQGGTTYGYTF.

The CDR3 DNA reads TGCGCCAGCAGCCATTATAACGGGAGTTTTGGGAGCTGGGAGACCCAGTACTTC. It encodes CASSHYNGSFGSWETQYF. The chain couples TRBV4-3 to TRBJ2-5; D is perhaps TRBD2 (6 bases). Per the germline V gene, CDR1 is LGHNA and CDR2 is YSLEER. The CDR3 is 18 amino acids. V lost 3 bases and J lost 5, with 25 bases in between.

This chain joins TRBV30 and TRBJ2-7, with TRBD1 identical over 7 bases. J gave up 2 bases and V 2 bases, and 6 bases lay outside the gene matches. Looked up from germline, CDR1 is GTSNPN and CDR2 is SVGIG (reference sequence). CDR3 length equals 14 residues. Here the CDR3 DNA reads TGTGCCTGGAGTCAGCTACAGGGGCCCTACGAGCAGTACTTC. Translated: CAWSQLQGPYEQYF.

V and J are TRBV6-6 and TRBJ1-1, with D tentatively TRBD1 (5 bases). Trimming removed 6 bases at V and 9 bases at J, with 14 bases between. CDR1 and CDR2 from the germline V gene are MNHNY and SVGAGI (reference sequence). The CDR3 is made up of 12 amino acids. As DNA, the CDR3 is TGTGCCAGCAGCCTAGGGGCAGGAAAAGCTTTCTTT. This translates into CASSLGAGKAFF.

This chain links TRBV5-5 with TRBJ1-2; 7 nucleotides match TRBD1. CDR1 is SGHKS and CDR2 is YYEKEE in the germline V gene (reference sequence). This CDR3 has 15 amino acids. With 3 bases clipped from V and 8 bases from J, the junction kept 13 bases outside the gene matches. The CDR3 is CASSSGQVLRDGYTF. The CDR3 DNA follows: TGTGCCAGCAGCTCTGGACAGGTCCTAAGGGACGGCTACACCTTC. Together with reference TRBV5-5 and TRBJ1-2, the CDR3 gives the full variable domain: DAGVTQSPTHLIKTRGQQVTLRCSPISGHKSVSWYQQVLGQGPQFIFQYYEKEERGRGNFPDRFSARQFPNYSSELNVNALLLGDSALYLCASSSGQVLRDGYTFGSGTRLTVV.

This clone was counted a single time. The gene calls are TRBV6-5 and TRBJ2-3; unclear D gene. Germline V lookup: CDR1 MNHEY, CDR2 SVGAGI. Between the trimmed V and J ends, which lost 6 bases and 1 base, there was a span of 8 bases. CDR3 length: 13 residues. The CDR3 nucleotides read TGTGCCAGCAGGTTCCGTGGCACAGATACGCAGTATTTT. As protein: CASRFRGTDTQYF.

This clone turned up a few times. The chain employs TRBV6-5 and TRBJ2-7, with 8 positions matching TRBD2. Unmatched junction bases numbered 9, after V lost 6 bases and J lost 2 bases. Germline CDR1 reads MNHEY; CDR2 reads SVGAGI. The CDR3 covers 15 residues. The CDR3 DNA reads as TGTGCCAGCAGCCCATTAACCGGGGGGGCCTACGAGCAGTACTTC. It specifies CASSPLTGGAYEQYF.

The chain uses TRBV29-1 and TRBJ2-7; 7 positions agree with TRBD1. Germline CDR1 reads SQVTM; CDR2 reads ANQGSEA. The CDR3 is 14 amino acids. V gave up 6 bases and J gave up 3 bases; unmatched junction bases: 11. The CDR3 is CSVESRTGNYEQYF. The CDR3 coding sequence is TGCAGCGTAGAGTCCAGGACAGGAAACTACGAGCAGTACTTC.

This clone is medium-sized within its sample. V is TRBV7-6 and J is TRBJ2-7; D is perhaps TRBD1 or TRBD2 (5 bases each). Germline V gene lookup returns CDR1 SGHVS and CDR2 FNYEAQ. The CDR3 runs 13 residues. Trimming took off 4 bases at V and 3 bases at J, with 10 bases between the two ends. For the CDR3, the DNA is TGTGCCAGCAGCTCGGGACCTAACTACGAGCAGTACTTC. Translated: CASSSGPNYEQYF. The full variable domain, in which reference TRBV7-6 and TRBJ2-7 provide the parts outside the CDR3, is GAGVSQSPRYKVTKRGQDVALRCDPISGHVSLYWYRQALGQGPEFLTYFNYEAQQDKSGLPNDRFSAERPEGSISTLTIQRTEQRDSAMYRCASSSGPNYEQYFGPGTRLTVT.

The chain employs TRBV7-3 and TRBJ2-3; no clear D gene. Between the trimmed V and J ends, which lost 5 bases and 4 bases, there was a span of 10 bases. This CDR3 has 13 residues. Germline V gives CDR1 SGHTA, CDR2 FQGTGA. The CDR3 bases are TGTGCCAGCAGCCTCCTCGCGGCAGATACGCAGTATTTT. Amino acid sequence: CASSLLAADTQYF.

The chain is built from TRBV7-2 and TRBJ1-1; weak D call: TRBD1 (6 bases). The CDR3 is 16 amino acids. Germline V gene data show CDR1 as SGHTA and CDR2 as FQGNSA. Trimming removed 5 bases at V and 1 base at J, with 17 bases between. Written as DNA, the CDR3 is TGTGCCAGCAGCCTTAGAACCGGGACAACGAACACTGAAGCTTTCTTT. It translates to CASSLRTGTTNTEAFF.

This sequence joins TRBV6-1 and TRBJ2-7; perhaps D is TRBD1 or TRBD2 (5 bases each). The germline gives CDR1 MNHNS, CDR2 SASEGT. CDR3 length equals 16 residues. Between the trimmed V and J ends, which lost 2 bases and 4 bases, there was a span of 18 bases. The CDR3 DNA reads TGTGCCAGCAGTGAATTTAGTTTTGGGACCTCATACGAGCAGTACTTC. This sequence encodes CASSEFSFGTSYEQYF.

As to this clone: Within the sample, other DNA sequences also encode this same CDR3. This chain joins TRBV14 and TRBJ1-2; D gene uncertain. V was pared by 1 base and J by 5 bases, with 5 bases between. The CDR3 extends over 12 amino acids. Germline loops: CDR1 SGHDN, CDR2 FVKESK. The CDR3, as DNA: TGTGCCAGCAGCCAAGGCGGTTATGGCTACACCTTC. Residues: CASSQGGYGYTF.

The rearrangement uses TRBV10-2 and TRBJ2-7, with 13 bases lining up with TRBD2. The CDR3 runs 16 residues. V shed 6 bases and J 0 bases; nucleotides not matched to a gene: 5. Germline-derived CDR1 and CDR2 are WSHSY and SAAADI. CDR3: CASRDRTSGSSYEQYF. The DNA of the CDR3 is TGCGCCAGCAGGGATAGGACTAGCGGGAGCTCCTACGAGCAGTACTTC.

J is TRBJ2-7 and V is TRBV5-5, with D perhaps matching TRBD1 (5 bases). V was trimmed by 4 bases and J by 5 bases, leaving 10 bases between them. Looked up from germline, CDR1 is SGHKS and CDR2 is YYEKEE (reference sequence). The CDR3 covers 12 residues. CDR3 in amino acids: CASSQNRNEQYF. The CDR3 nucleotides read TGTGCCAGCAGCCAAAACAGGAACGAGCAGTACTTC.

V and J are TRBV29-1 and TRBJ1-1; D is perhaps TRBD1 (5 bases). The CDR3 has 12 amino acids. Trimming cost V 7 bases and J 8 bases, with 17 bases left between them. CDR1 SQVTM and CDR2 ANQGSEA come from the germline V gene. The CDR3 loop reads CSGLLWGGEAFF. The CDR3 bases are TGCAGCGGCCTCCTGTGGGGCGGCGAAGCTTTCTTT.

The V and J genes are TRBV2 and TRBJ2-7; D is unresolved. Deletions cut 8 bases from V and 4 bases from J, with 9 bases between. The CDR3 is 11 amino acids. Germline V gene data show CDR1 as SNHLY and CDR2 as FYNNEI. In DNA, the CDR3 is TGTGCCAGCTCGAGGTTGTACGAGCAGTACTTC. Translated, it gives CASSRLYEQYF.

The chain has TRBV4-3 and TRBJ2-2; the D gene is possibly TRBD2 (6 bases). The germline V gene has CDR1 LGHNA and CDR2 YSLEER. Trimming removed 0 bases at V and 1 base at J, with 9 bases between. This CDR3 contains 16 residues. Here the CDR3 DNA reads TGCGCCAGCAGCCAAGAGCGGCGGGGGAACACCGGGGAGCTGTTTTTT. Encoded protein: CASSQERRGNTGELFF.

The V gene is TRBV29-1, the J gene TRBJ1-2; maybe TRBD1 (5 bases). CDR3 length: 13 amino acids. The germline V gene encodes CDR1 SQVTM and CDR2 ANQGSEA. V lost 4 bases and J 8 bases, leaving 17 bases between the germline ends. The CDR3 bases are TGCAGCGTTGTTTTGATGGAGGGGTACGGCTACACCTTC. Translating gives CSVVLMEGYGYTF.

This clone has a handful of counts. The genes are TRBV6-5 and TRBJ2-7; D uncertain. Germline lookup yields CDR1 MNHEY and CDR2 SVGAGI. The CDR3 extends over 11 amino acids. V was clipped by 6 bases and J by 7 bases, with 10 bases between them. This CDR3 is CASSHSDEQYF. In DNA, the CDR3 is TGTGCCAGCAGCCACTCGGATGAGCAGTACTTC.

The chain carries TRBV18 and TRBJ2-7; 11 bases are shared with TRBD2. The CDR3 runs to 18 residues. Trimming removed 0 bases from V and 1 base from J; junction bases left unmatched: 8. CDR1 is KGHSH, CDR2 LQKENI, per germline. CDR3 in amino acids: CASSPPKTSGMESYEQYF. The CDR3 DNA follows: TGTGCCAGCTCACCACCAAAGACTAGCGGGATGGAGTCCTACGAGCAGTACTTC. The variable domain in full, completed from reference TRBV18 and TRBJ2-7, reads NAGVMQNPRHLVRRRGQEARLRCSPMKGHSHVYWYRQLPEEGLKFMVYLQKENIIDESGMPKERFSAEFPKEGPSILRIQQVVRGDSAAYFCASSPPKTSGMESYEQYFGPGTRLTVT.

This sequence joins TRBV7-8 and TRBJ2-7; 14 nucleotides align to TRBD2. Losses at the gene ends were 5 bases for V and 2 bases for J; bases not matched to a gene: 2. Germline V CDR1 and CDR2: SGHVS, FQNEAQ. CDR3 size: 15 residues. The CDR3 region has the DNA TGTGCCAGCAGCATGGGACTAGCGGGAGCCTACGAGCAGTACTTC. Its translation: CASSMGLAGAYEQYF.

V gene TRBV5-1 combines with J gene TRBJ2-7; possible D gene TRBD2, 6 bases. Deletions cut 5 bases from V and 1 base from J, with 10 bases between. The CDR3 totals 13 residues. Germline V gene lookup returns CDR1 SGHRS and CDR2 YFSETQ. CDR3 nucleotides: TGCGCCAGCAGGAAGGAGGGTTCCTACGAGCAGTACTTC. It yields the protein CASRKEGSYEQYF.

This clone was counted a few times. The rearrangement links TRBV9 to TRBJ2-1; 7 nucleotides line up with TRBD1. CDR1 and CDR2 from the germline V gene are SGDLS and YYNGEE. The CDR3 runs 15 residues. V shed 3 bases and J 2 bases; nucleotides not matched to a gene: 5. The CDR3 protein is CASSAPTGPYNEQFF. In nucleotides, the CDR3 is TGTGCCAGCAGCGCGCCGACAGGGCCCTACAATGAGCAGTTCTTC.

The chain links TRBV18 to TRBJ2-3, with D unresolved. The V end lost 0 bases, the J end lost 0 bases, and 4 bases lay between the germline ends. This CDR3 comprises 14 residues. Germline lookup yields CDR1 KGHSH and CDR2 LQKENI. CDR3 coding DNA: TGTGCCAGCTCACCACCTACTAGCACAGATACGCAGTATTTT. This translates into CASSPPTSTDTQYF.

This clone was picked up one time. The V call is TRBV4-1, the J call TRBJ2-7; D might be TRBD1 or TRBD2, each matching 5 bases. Trimming took 4 bases from V and 0 from J, leaving 13 bases between them. CDR3 length equals 15 residues. Germline V gives CDR1 MGHRA, CDR2 YSYEKL. The CDR3 protein is CASSRGTAGSYEQYF. DNA of the CDR3: TGCGCCAGCAGCCGGGGGACCGCGGGCTCCTACGAGCAGTACTTC.